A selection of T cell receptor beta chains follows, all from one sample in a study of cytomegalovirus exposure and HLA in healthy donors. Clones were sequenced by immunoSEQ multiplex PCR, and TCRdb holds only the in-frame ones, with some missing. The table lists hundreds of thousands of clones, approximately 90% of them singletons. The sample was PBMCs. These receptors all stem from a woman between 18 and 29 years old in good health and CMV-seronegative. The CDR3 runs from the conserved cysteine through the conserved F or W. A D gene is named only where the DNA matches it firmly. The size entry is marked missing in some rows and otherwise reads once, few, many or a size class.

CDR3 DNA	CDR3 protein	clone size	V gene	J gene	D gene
TGCGCCAGCAGTGAGGCCCCCCGGGGAAACACCATATATTTT	CASSEAPRGNTIYF	NA	TRBV10-1	TRBJ1-3	NA
TGTGCCAGCACGCAGAGCGGGAGGGCCCTCAATGAGCAGTTCTTC	CASTQSGRALNEQFF	once	TRBV27	TRBJ2-1	TRBD2
TGTGCCAGCAGCTTGGTCCCAGGGGGCGCGGCTGGAAACACCATATATTTT	CASSLVPGGAAGNTIYF	NA	TRBV7-2	TRBJ1-3	TRBD1
TGCGCCAGCAGCTTGGGGACTAGCGGGATTGGCTCCTACGAGCAGTACTTC	CASSLGTSGIGSYEQYF	NA	TRBV5-1	TRBJ2-7	TRBD2
TGTGCCAGCAGCAAAGGGGGTACAGGGGCGGGGAACACTGAAGCTTTCTTT	CASSKGGTGAGNTEAFF	once	TRBV21-1	TRBJ1-1	NA
TGCGCCAGCAGCCCCCTGGTCACCGGCCAAGAGACCCAGTACTTC	CASSPLVTGQETQYF	NA	TRBV4-1	TRBJ2-5	NA
TGTGCCAGCAGTTACTCGCCAGGGGGCTTGGACATTCAGTACTTC	CASSYSPGGLDIQYF	NA	TRBV6-6	TRBJ2-4	TRBD1
TGTGCCAGCAGCTTAAGCGCTAGAACTAATGAAAAACTGTTTTTT	CASSLSARTNEKLFF	few	TRBV7-8	TRBJ1-4	NA
TGTGCCAGCAGCTTGGCTAGCGCGGAGACCCAGTACTTC	CASSLASAETQYF	NA	TRBV5-6	TRBJ2-5	NA
TGTGCCCAAGAATCCCCAGGGAACACTGAAGCTTTCTTT	CAQESPGNTEAFF	NA	TRBV2	TRBJ1-1	NA